Sequencing of this T cell receptor beta chain was carried out in a study of identical twins. General study results and limits: Twin-shared out-of-frame alpha sequences showed excess low generation probability.

A universal primer site was added by template switching, and unique molecular identifiers were carried by the cDNA. Each CDR3 protein gets one entry after TCRdb re-called the 5' RACE reads with MiXCR. The sample has roughly 1.6 million distinct CDR3 sequences, around 29% seen once; the top ten hold more than 0.25%. Germline CDR1 and CDR2: SGHTA and FQGNSA. Losses at the gene ends were 5 bases for V and 2 bases for J; bases not matched to a gene: 3. The CDR3 runs to 14 residues. As for this clonotype: Its antigen is unidentified.

The sequence was obtained from a newborn girl in good health. The genes are TRBV7-2 and TRBJ2-3, with 8 bases matching TRBD2. Input material: cord blood. DNA for the CDR3: TGTGCCAGCAGCGATAGCGGGGTCACAGATACGCAGTATTTT. It yields the protein CASSDSGVTDTQYF.